This T cell receptor beta chain was recorded in a study of cytomegalovirus exposure and HLA in healthy donors. Germline lookup yields CDR1 KGHSH and CDR2 LQKENI. V dropped 1 base and J dropped 2 bases, with 8 bases sitting between them. CDR3 length: 14 residues. Both 60 Vbeta primers and 13 Jbeta primers went into the PCR. Per the study methods: In a later analysis, around 11 million of tens of millions of unique beta chains occurred in at least two donors. This table comes from immunoSEQ multiplex PCR, and its TCRdb copy is limited to in-frame clones, with some not included. That table supplies the V and J calls and clone size; D and trimming were determined from the DNA. In all, the sample yields around 200,000 clones. Study-level points and caveats: The sole available immune exposure information was CMV serostatus. The presence/absence work took it that sequencing depth was about the same across donors.

Worth noting for this clone: The antigen is not known.

The sample taken for sequencing was PBMCs. The TCR sequence derives from a girl aged 2 to 10 in good health and CMV-seropositive. The V call is TRBV18, the J call TRBJ2-5; D remains unclear. DNA for the CDR3: TGTGCCAGCTCACCACGCGGTGGACAAGAGACCCAGTACTTC. This sequence encodes CASSPRGGQETQYF.